What follows are 8 T cell receptor beta chains derived from one specimen sequenced in a study of T-cell reconstitution after alpha-beta-depleted transplantation in children. During its preparation, the TCRbeta library received unique molecular identifiers. TCRdb re-analysed the PCR reads in MiXCR, keeping a single row per CDR3 protein. The repertoire holds about 580,000 distinct CDR3 sequences, with more than 20% as singletons. The sample consisted of PBMCs, mostly from graft donor cells, taken 360 days after TCRalphabeta/CD19-depleted stem cell transplant. The receptors originated from a boy under two years old who had a stem cell transplant for acute myeloid leukemia, so the T cells may come from the graft donor.

In this sample, this clonotype turned up a few times. The chain combines TRBV9 with TRBJ2-7; D is undetermined. CDR1 and CDR2 from the germline V gene are SGDLS and YYNGEE. V was shortened by 4 bases and J by 3 bases, with 14 bases between the two germline ends. The CDR3 runs 14 residues. The CDR3 is CASSPDIHLYEQYF. CDR3 bases: TGTGCCAGCAGCCCCGACATCCACCTCTACGAGCAGTACTTC.

The chain joins TRBV5-1 to TRBJ2-5; TRBD2 aligns across 7 bases. Per the germline V gene, CDR1 is SGHRS and CDR2 is YFSETQ. The CDR3 covers 19 residues. V was clipped by 7 bases and J by 4 bases; unmatched bases: 25. The CDR3 coding sequence is TGCGCCAGCCGACCTACCACCTCCACAGAAGCGGGGCTTATAGAGACCCAGTACTTC. Translating gives CASRPTTSTEAGLIETQYF.

CDR3 bases: TGCAGTGCTAGAGGGGGGGGCGAAGTCGAAAAACTGTTTTTT. Protein product: CSARGGGEVEKLFF. The chain links TRBV20-1 to TRBJ1-4; maybe TRBD1 (6 bases). Deletions cut 1 base from V and 8 bases from J, with 14 bases between. The CDR3 contains 14 residues. The germline CDR1 and CDR2 sequences are DFQATT and SNEGSKA (reference sequence).

This chain links TRBV20-1 with TRBJ2-3, with D possibly TRBD1 on 5 matching bases. Germline CDR1 DFQATT, CDR2 SNEGSKA (reference sequence). Trimming took 3 bases from V and 3 from J, leaving 13 bases between them. CDR3 length: 14 amino acids. CDR3 coding DNA: TGCAGTGCTAGTTTGGCAGGGATTACAGATACGCAGTATTTT. Protein: CSASLAGITDTQYF.

This clonotype was recorded many times. The chain links TRBV9 to TRBJ2-2; 10 positions match TRBD2. CDR3 size: 18 residues. Germline V gives CDR1 SGDLS, CDR2 YYNGEE. J was trimmed by 2 bases and V by 6 bases; bases with no gene match: 13. The CDR3 bases are TGTGCCAGCACCAGAGGGCTAGCGGGGGATATAAACACCGGGGAGCTGTTTTTT. Residues: CASTRGLAGDINTGELFF.

The sample holds many counts of this clonotype. This chain links TRBV7-2 with TRBJ2-7; 8 nucleotides match TRBD1. Trimming took 5 bases from V and 3 from J; bases not matched to a gene: 3. This CDR3 has 13 amino acids. In germline, CDR1 is SGHTA, CDR2 FQGNSA. The CDR3 region has the DNA TGTGCCAGCAGCGACGGACAGGGCTACGAGCAGTACTTC. Amino acids: CASSDGQGYEQYF. Looking up the rest from reference TRBV7-2 and TRBJ2-7 gives the full variable domain: GAGVSQSPSNKVTEKGKDVELRCDPISGHTALYWYRQSLGQGLEFLIYFQGNSAPDKSGLPSDRFSAERTGGSVSTLTIQRTQQEDSAVYLCASSDGQGYEQYFGPGTRLTVT.

The rearrangement links TRBV28 to TRBJ2-3; 10 nucleotides match TRBD1. From germline, CDR1 is MDHEN and CDR2 SYDVKM. There are 15 residues in the CDR3. The J segment lost 4 bases and the V segment lost 4 bases, leaving 5 bases of the junction unmatched. The CDR3 bases are TGTGCCAGCAGTTCGCCGGGACAGGGGCCAGATACGCAGTATTTT. Amino acids: CASSSPGQGPDTQYF.

This clonotype was observed a few times. The chain has TRBV2 and TRBJ2-5, with 9 bases identical to TRBD2. V lost 5 bases, J lost 6 bases, and 7 bases stayed unmatched. This CDR3 region has 14 residues. Germline V gene data show CDR1 as SNHLY and CDR2 as FYNNEI. The DNA for the CDR3 is TGTGCCAGCAGTCCCGGGACTAGCTGGCAGACCCAGTACTTC. It encodes CASSPGTSWQTQYF.